The 25 T cell receptor beta chains listed next were all sequenced from one sample in a study of blood T cells in healthy people across ages. A J-beta primer mix and a sample-barcoded 5' primer were used in a second PCR of roughly 7 to 12 cycles. Each CDR3 protein is one row after TCRdb ran MiXCR on the 5' RACE reads. This table holds over 1.5 million distinct CDR3 sequences, approximately 50% found once. What was sequenced was blood. The source is a woman in her 40s in good health.

This clonotype appeared a few times. The CDR3 here is CASSQGGYGTGELFF. The DNA for the CDR3 is TGCGCCAGCAGCCAAGGGGGCTATGGCACTGGGGAGCTGTTTTTT. V usage is TRBV4-3 and J usage is TRBJ2-2; a weak D match, TRBD1 (5 bases). The V and J ends lost 1 base and 8 bases respectively, with 14 bases between them. The CDR3 loop spans 15 amino acids. Looked up from germline, CDR1 is LGHNA and CDR2 is YSLEER.

The J gene is TRBJ2-3, the V gene TRBV27, with D possibly matching TRBD1 (6 bases). CDR1 and CDR2 (germline): MNHEY, SMNVEV (reference sequence). The CDR3 extends over 15 amino acids. Trimming cost V 6 bases and J 1 base, with 14 bases left between them. CDR3 DNA sequence: TGTGCCAGCAGGGCCTCAGGGACACGCACAGATACGCAGTATTTT. Translating it yields CASRASGTRTDTQYF.

This chain connects TRBV28 to TRBJ2-5, with 7 bases fitting TRBD1. This CDR3 comprises 17 residues. CDR1 MDHEN and CDR2 SYDVKM come from the germline V gene. V lost 1 base to trimming and J lost 5 bases; unmatched junction nucleotides: 13. The CDR3 loop reads CASSLYVTGVLRETQYF. The CDR3, as DNA: TGTGCCAGCAGTTTATATGTTACAGGGGTTCTCCGGGAGACCCAGTACTTC.

To note about this clonotype: A much larger clone lies one base from this, so it may be a read error. The gene calls are TRBV4-3 and TRBJ2-1, with D hard to call. CDR3 length: 13 amino acids. Germline CDR1 LGHNA, CDR2 YSLEER. The CDR3 coding sequence is TGCGCCAGCAGCCAAGTGGGGTACAAGGAGCAGTTCTTC. Amino acid sequence: CASSQVGYKEQFF.

The CDR3 loop reads CASSLSEFAVQYF. For the CDR3, the DNA is TGCGCCAGCAGCTTGTCGGAGTTTGCGGTGCAGTACTTC. This chain joins TRBV5-1 and TRBJ2-7; D is unresolved. The CDR3 length is 13 residues. Trimming stripped 1 base from V and 9 bases from J, with 14 bases between. CDR1 is SGHRS, CDR2 YFSETQ, per germline.

This clonotype was seen a few times. The gene calls are TRBV4-1 and TRBJ1-2, with 10 bases that match TRBD1. Looked up from germline, CDR1 is MGHRA and CDR2 is YSYEKL. CDR3 length: 16 residues. V shed 1 base and J 2 bases; nucleotides not matched to a gene: 4. CDR3 nucleotides: TGCGCCAGCAGCCAAGGGACAGGGGGTAGAAACTATGGCTACACCTTC. As protein: CASSQGTGGRNYGYTF.

This clonotype was detected a few times. The rearrangement joins TRBV4-1 to TRBJ2-1, with 9 positions matching TRBD2. The CDR3 is 19 amino acids. CDR1 MGHRA and CDR2 YSYEKL come from the germline V gene. Trimming at V came to 1 base and at J to 0 bases, leaving 10 bases not matched to a gene. The CDR3 loop reads CASSQVGVAGGSSYNEQFF. The DNA for the CDR3 is TGCGCCAGCAGCCAAGTAGGAGTGGCGGGGGGGAGCTCCTACAATGAGCAGTTCTTC.

V is TRBV4-2 and J is TRBJ2-5, with 15 bases identical to TRBD2. In germline, CDR1 is LGHNA, CDR2 YNFKEQ. The CDR3 loop spans 18 amino acids. V lost 2 bases, J lost 5 bases, and 9 bases stayed unmatched. CDR3 sequence: CASSQKGTSGGSMETQYF. The CDR3 coding sequence is TGTGCCAGCAGCCAAAAAGGGACTAGCGGGGGGTCAATGGAGACCCAGTACTTC.

V is TRBV4-2 and J is TRBJ1-2; 9 nucleotides agree with TRBD1. Per the germline V gene, CDR1 is LGHNA and CDR2 is YNFKEQ. After removal of 1 base from V and 12 bases from J, the junction contained 15 bases not matched to a gene. The length of the CDR3 is 16 residues. The DNA of the CDR3 is TGTGCCAGCAGCCAAGCCACAGGGGGCGCAAGGATGGGTGACACCTTC. Translated: CASSQATGGARMGDTF.

The CDR3 nucleotides read TGCGCCAGCAGCCAAGGACCGGTTAACAATGAGCAGTTCTTC. It yields the protein CASSQGPVNNEQFF. The V call is TRBV4-3, the J call TRBJ2-1, with D hard to call. Germline lookup yields CDR1 LGHNA and CDR2 YSLEER. This CDR3 has 14 amino acids. Trimming cost V 1 base and J 5 bases, with 9 bases left between them.

This rearrangement joins TRBV7-9 to TRBJ1-2; D not resolved. Per the germline V gene, CDR1 is SEHNR and CDR2 is FQNEAQ (reference sequence). Deletions cut 4 bases from V and 4 bases from J, with 7 bases between. The CDR3 has 12 residues. CDR3: CASSSPIYGYTF. DNA for the CDR3: TGTGCCAGCAGCTCACCAATCTATGGCTACACCTTC.

CDR3 sequence reads: CSARDGTSAQETQYF. DNA of the CDR3: TGCAGTGCTAGAGACGGGACTAGCGCGCAAGAGACCCAGTACTTC. V gene TRBV20-1 combines with J gene TRBJ2-5, with 10 bases lining up with TRBD2. Germline V CDR1 and CDR2: DFQATT, SNEGSKA (reference sequence). The CDR3 sequence is 15 residues long. V lost 0 bases, J lost 2 bases, and 3 bases stayed unmatched.

About this clonotype: A much larger clone is a single base away; this may be a read error. This sequence joins TRBV11-1 and TRBJ2-7, with D possibly matching TRBD1 (6 bases). The CDR3 spans 13 residues. Trimming left V 1 base short and J 9 bases short, with 13 bases between. Germline-derived CDR1 and CDR2 are SGHAT and FQDESV (reference sequence). This CDR3 reads CASSLVGGPRQYF. CDR3 DNA sequence: TGTGCCAGCAGCTTAGTTGGGGGCCCCAGGCAGTACTTC.

This chain links TRBV20-1 with TRBJ1-2; D ambiguous. The CDR3 spans 11 residues. Deletions cut 3 bases from V and 8 bases from J, with 10 bases between. Germline V gene lookup returns CDR1 DFQATT and CDR2 SNEGSKA (reference sequence). CDR3 in DNA: TGCAGTGCTAGGGCTGGGGAGGGCTACACCTTC. This sequence encodes CSARAGEGYTF.

The J gene is TRBJ2-7, the V gene TRBV7-2, with TRBD2 as a possible D gene (6 bases). CDR1 and CDR2 (germline): SGHTA, FQGNSA. The CDR3 contains 18 residues. V lost 0 bases to trimming and J lost 7 bases, with 25 bases between them. The CDR3 sequence: CASSLAAGLTSSYNEQYF. CDR3 sequence (DNA): TGTGCCAGCAGCTTAGCTGCGGGACTGACGAGCTCCTACAATGAGCAGTACTTC.

The chain carries TRBV2 and TRBJ2-1, with TRBD2 matching 8 bases. The CDR3 consists of 18 residues. Germline V lookup: CDR1 SNHLY, CDR2 FYNNEI. Germline trimming cut 5 bases from V and 0 bases from J; bases unmatched to any gene: 12. CDR3 sequence: CASSIERGGGNSYNEQFF. In DNA, the CDR3 is TGTGCCAGCAGTATCGAACGGGGGGGAGGTAACTCCTACAATGAGCAGTTCTTC.

This clonotype was detected a few times. Germline is not matched at one junction end, which may reflect a read error. This chain uses TRBV5-4 with TRBJ2-7; no firm D call. Germline V gene sequence: CDR1 SGHNT, CDR2 YYREEE (reference sequence). The CDR3 contains 12 residues. CDR3 loop: CASSLNSHEQYF. The DNA of the CDR3 is TGTGCCAGCAGCTTGAACTCCCACGAGCAGTACTTC.

This clonotype was observed a handful of times. The chain is built from TRBV3-1 and TRBJ2-4, with a tentative D call TRBD2 (5 bases). CDR3 length equals 14 residues. CDR1 LGHDT and CDR2 YNNKEL come from the germline V gene (reference sequence). Trimming removed 8 bases at V and 0 bases at J, with 11 bases between. In DNA, the CDR3 is TGTGCCAGCCAGGACTTCGGAGCCAAAAACATTCAGTACTTC. It yields the protein CASQDFGAKNIQYF.

Here the CDR3 reads CASSQGTGSTYGYTF. In nucleotides, the CDR3 is TGTGCCAGCAGCCAAGGGACAGGGTCTACCTATGGCTACACCTTC. The chain recombines TRBV4-2 with TRBJ1-2; 8 bases align to TRBD1. V was pared by 1 base and J by 4 bases, with 5 bases of the junction left unmatched. CDR1 and CDR2 (germline): LGHNA, YNFKEQ. The CDR3 has 15 amino acids.

This chain joins TRBV4-3 and TRBJ1-6; no reliable D call. Germline CDR1 is LGHNA and CDR2 is YSLEER. V gave up 1 base and J gave up 8 bases, with 12 bases separating them. This CDR3 has 15 residues. The DNA of the CDR3 is TGCGCCAGCAGCCAAGCGCTAAGGGCCGATTCACCCCTCCACTTT. Encoded protein: CASSQALRADSPLHF.

This clonotype was picked up a small number of times. This sequence joins TRBV7-9 and TRBJ1-5, with 7 bases identical to TRBD1. The V segment lost 5 bases and the J segment 6 bases; nucleotides outside the gene matches: 13. The CDR3 spans 16 residues. In germline, CDR1 is SEHNR, CDR2 FQNEAQ (reference sequence). In nucleotides, the CDR3 is TGTGCCAGCAGCGACACCAGGGGGGGTTTAAGTCAGCCCCAGCATTTT. Translating it yields CASSDTRGGLSQPQHF.

This sequence joins TRBV20-1 and TRBJ1-2; D is unclear. This CDR3 is built from 9 residues. Trimming stripped 7 bases from V and 8 bases from J, with 8 bases between. Looked up from germline, CDR1 is DFQATT and CDR2 is SNEGSKA (reference sequence). The CDR3 sequence: CSDKGGYTF. CDR3 DNA: TGCAGTGATAAAGGGGGCTACACCTTC.

The rearrangement links TRBV29-1 to TRBJ2-3; 8 bases agree with TRBD1. The CDR3 length is 13 residues. V lost 3 bases to trimming and J lost 6 bases; unmatched junction nucleotides: 5. Germline CDR1 is SQVTM and CDR2 is ANQGSEA. CDR3 DNA sequence: TGCAGCGTTGACAGGGGGCGCGACGATACGCAGTATTTT. This gives the protein CSVDRGRDDTQYF.

This clonotype appeared a few times. The chain joins TRBV7-9 to TRBJ1-2, with D hard to call. Germline V gives CDR1 SEHNR, CDR2 FQNEAQ (reference sequence). The CDR3 length is 14 residues. With 5 bases removed from V and 4 bases from J, the gap between germline ends came to 14 bases. CDR3 DNA: TGTGCCAGCAGCCCAAGGACGGTCCGCTATGGCTACACCTTC. Translated: CASSPRTVRYGYTF.

The chain joins TRBV2 to TRBJ2-6; 7 nucleotides match TRBD1. Germline loops: CDR1 SNHLY, CDR2 FYNNEI. This CDR3 contains 16 residues. The V segment lost 4 bases and the J segment 2 bases; nucleotides outside the gene matches: 5. CDR3 amino acids: CASSGNRGAGANVLTF. DNA of the CDR3: TGTGCCAGCAGTGGAAACAGGGGAGCTGGGGCCAACGTCCTGACTTTC.